The 28 T cell receptor beta chains presented below share a single source sample, sequenced in a study of blood T cell repertoires in COVID-19. The data were produced by immunoSEQ multiplex PCR, yet TCRdb's version contains in-frame clones alone and is incomplete. Of 120,000 to 150,000 clones listed, approximately 84% are singletons. The specimen sequenced was PBMCs or T cells enriched from blood (not recorded which). These receptors all come from a man aged 45-65 years in a cohort exposed to, infected with or recovered from COVID-19 (not recorded which).

The chain is built from TRBV29-1 and TRBJ2-7; TRBD2 agrees at 8 bases. The trim removed 5 bases at V and 2 bases at J, leaving 11 bases unmatched. Germline V gene data show CDR1 as SQVTM and CDR2 as ANQGSEA. This CDR3 region has 15 residues. CDR3 protein: CSVSSASGFAYEQYF. The CDR3 DNA follows: TGCAGCGTTTCATCGGCTAGCGGGTTCGCCTACGAGCAGTACTTC.

The J gene is TRBJ2-7, the V gene TRBV13; 9 bases match TRBD1. The length of the CDR3 is 14 residues. Germline values: CDR1 PRHDT, CDR2 FYEKMQ (reference sequence). The V gene end was trimmed by 5 bases and the J gene end by 7 bases; junction bases not matched to a gene: 9. The CDR3 DNA is TGTGCCAGCAGCCAGGGACAGGGTCGTAAGGAGCAGTACTTC. It encodes CASSQGQGRKEQYF.

The CDR3 nucleotides are TGCGCCAGCAGCTTGGGTACTAGCGGGAGTCAAATGCAGTACTTC. Protein sequence: CASSLGTSGSQMQYF. The chain combines TRBV5-1 with TRBJ2-7; 11 bases are a match to TRBD2. The CDR3 covers 15 residues. Looked up from germline, CDR1 is SGHRS and CDR2 is YFSETQ. V shed 0 bases, J shed 9 bases, and the junction held 8 bases outside the gene matches.

This chain joins TRBV5-1 and TRBJ2-1; 7 positions match TRBD2. From germline, CDR1 is SGHRS and CDR2 YFSETQ. The CDR3 has 14 amino acids. V shed 5 bases and J 5 bases; nucleotides not matched to a gene: 7. The chain's CDR3 is CASRGTGRDNEQFF. The CDR3 DNA reads as TGCGCCAGCAGGGGGACGGGGAGGGACAATGAGCAGTTCTTC.

CDR3 sequence: CASSSTGSNEKLFF. CDR3 DNA sequence: TGTGCCAGTAGCTCCACCGGGAGTAATGAAAAACTGTTTTTT. The chain recombines TRBV19 with TRBJ1-4; D not resolved. The CDR3 has 14 amino acids. Germline V gene lookup returns CDR1 LNHDA and CDR2 SQIVND (reference sequence). V lost 6 bases, J lost 4 bases, and 12 bases lay in between.

The V and J genes are TRBV28 and TRBJ2-3, with 11 bases that match TRBD1. V dropped 4 bases and J dropped 2; count of bases not matched to a gene: 2. Germline V CDR1 and CDR2: MDHEN, SYDVKM. This CDR3 is built from 15 residues. The CDR3 spells CASSWTGGHTDTQYF. CDR3 sequence (DNA): TGTGCCAGCAGTTGGACAGGGGGCCACACAGATACGCAGTATTTT.

The chain combines TRBV7-2 with TRBJ1-2; possibly TRBD1 for D (5 bases). The CDR3 has 15 residues. Germline loops: CDR1 SGHTA, CDR2 FQGNSA. V lost 3 bases and J lost 0, with 11 bases in between. DNA for the CDR3: TGTGCCAGCAGCTTTAGCGGGACCTCTAACTATGGCTACACCTTC. Protein sequence: CASSFSGTSNYGYTF.

This clone was counted a few times. The rearrangement joins TRBV14 to TRBJ2-7, with D possibly being TRBD1 (6 bases). Germline CDR1 is SGHDN and CDR2 is FVKESK. Trimming removed 0 bases from V and 0 bases from J, with 9 bases in between. This CDR3 is built from 15 residues. CDR3 sequence reads: CASSQDPTGSYEQYF. In DNA, the CDR3 is TGTGCCAGCAGCCAAGATCCGACAGGCTCCTACGAGCAGTACTTC.

The CDR3 DNA sequence: TGTGCCAGCAGCTACGGACTAGCGGGCGTCTCCTACGAGCAGTACTTC. This encodes CASSYGLAGVSYEQYF. The V call is TRBV13, the J call TRBJ2-7, with 11 bases that match TRBD2. Looked up from germline, CDR1 is PRHDT and CDR2 is FYEKMQ (reference sequence). Germline trimming cut 4 bases from V and 0 bases from J; bases unmatched to any gene: 5. There are 16 residues in the CDR3.

The gene calls are TRBV19 and TRBJ1-5; weak D call: TRBD1 (5 bases). Looked up from germline, CDR1 is LNHDA and CDR2 is SQIVND (reference sequence). CDR3 length: 14 amino acids. Trimming stripped 3 bases from V and 5 bases from J, with 11 bases between. CDR3 in amino acids: CASSMGGPHQPQHF. DNA for the CDR3: TGTGCCAGTAGTATGGGGGGTCCCCATCAGCCCCAGCATTTT.

The chain links TRBV7-2 to TRBJ2-5; 16 bases are a match to TRBD2. Germline V gene sequence: CDR1 SGHTA, CDR2 FQGNSA. V lost 5 bases, J lost 0 bases, and 6 bases stayed unmatched. The CDR3 loop spans 18 amino acids. CDR3 in amino acids: CASSAGTSGGANQETQYF. In DNA form, the CDR3 reads TGTGCCAGCAGCGCCGGGACTAGCGGGGGGGCTAACCAAGAGACCCAGTACTTC.

The chain recombines TRBV27 with TRBJ2-7; D remains unclear. V shed 0 bases and J shed 5 bases, with 11 bases lying between them. The germline V gene has CDR1 MNHEY and CDR2 SMNVEV (reference sequence). This CDR3 spans 14 amino acids. The CDR3 spells CASSLSTGGNEQYF. The CDR3 DNA sequence: TGTGCCAGCAGTTTATCGACGGGTGGTAACGAGCAGTACTTC.

The CDR3 here is CASSPDRALSYEQYF. The CDR3 DNA follows: TGTGCCAGCAGCCCGGACAGGGCACTTTCCTACGAGCAGTACTTC. The V call is TRBV5-4, the J call TRBJ2-7; 8 bases align to TRBD1. The CDR3 is 15 amino acids. Looked up from germline, CDR1 is SGHNT and CDR2 is YYREEE (reference sequence). The V and J ends lost 4 bases and 1 base, in that order; junction bases with no gene match: 7.

The chain combines TRBV7-9 with TRBJ2-7, with D possibly being TRBD1 (6 bases). The germline CDR1 and CDR2 sequences are SEHNR and FQNEAQ (reference sequence). V lost 4 bases, J lost 0 bases, and 13 bases lay in between. The length of the CDR3 is 15 residues. As DNA, the CDR3 is TGTGCCAGCAGCTCCGGGACAACCTTCTCCTACGAGCAGTACTTC. This codes for CASSSGTTFSYEQYF. Looking up the rest from reference TRBV7-9 and TRBJ2-7 gives the full variable domain: DTGVSQNPRHKITKRGQNVTFRCDPISEHNRLYWYRQTLGQGPEFLTYFQNEAQLEKSRLLSDRFSAERPKGSFSTLEIQRTEQGDSAMYLCASSSGTTFSYEQYFGPGTRLTVT.

This clone has just one count. V is TRBV6-5 and J is TRBJ1-2; perhaps TRBD1 as D (6 bases). Germline lookup yields CDR1 MNHEY and CDR2 SVGAGI. Deletions cut 6 bases from V and 3 bases from J, with 14 bases between. The CDR3 is 14 amino acids. DNA of the CDR3: TGTGCCAGCAGCCCCCGGGACACCTACTATGGCTACACCTTC. Its protein product is CASSPRDTYYGYTF.

This clone was detected only once. V gene TRBV12-3 or TRBV12-4 combines with J gene TRBJ1-1; D uncertain. The germline V and J ends were trimmed by 2 bases and 1 base, with 5 bases remaining between them. The CDR3 loop spans 13 amino acids. CDR3 coding DNA: TGTGCCAGCAGTTTAATCGGGAACACTGAAGCTTTCTTT. Amino acids: CASSLIGNTEAFF.

The V and J genes are TRBV7-6 and TRBJ1-1; 7 bases align to TRBD1. The V gene end was trimmed by 5 bases and the J gene end by 2 bases; junction bases not matched to a gene: 2. Germline V CDR1 and CDR2: SGHVS, FNYEAQ. The CDR3 covers 13 residues. Here the CDR3 reads CASSPGGNTEAFF. The CDR3 nucleotides are TGTGCCAGCAGCCCAGGGGGAAACACTGAAGCTTTCTTT.

The chain's CDR3 is CASSPGGENTEAFF. The CDR3, as DNA: TGTGCCAGCAGCCCCGGGGGGGAGAACACTGAAGCTTTCTTT. V and J are TRBV27 and TRBJ1-1; possibly TRBD1 for D (5 bases). The CDR3 extends over 14 amino acids. V was clipped by 6 bases and J by 1 base, with 12 bases between them. The germline V gene has CDR1 MNHEY and CDR2 SMNVEV (reference sequence).

The CDR3 loop reads CASSSRDRENYGYTF. CDR3 nucleotide sequence: TGTGCCAGCAGCTCTCGGGACAGGGAAAACTATGGCTACACCTTC. J is TRBJ1-2 and V is TRBV5-4, with 9 bases matching TRBD1. Per germline, CDR1 SGHNT and CDR2 YYREEE (reference sequence). This CDR3 comprises 15 residues. Unmatched junction bases numbered 5, after V lost 3 bases and J lost 2 bases.

This clone was counted a single time. This chain uses TRBV5-1 with TRBJ2-3; D possibly corresponds to TRBD1 (6 bases). The CDR3 length is 14 residues. V shed 3 bases and J shed 0 bases, with 8 bases lying between them. Germline V gene lookup returns CDR1 SGHRS and CDR2 YFSETQ. The CDR3 sequence: CASSSGQSTDTQYF. In DNA, the CDR3 is TGCGCCAGCAGCTCCGGACAGAGCACAGATACGCAGTATTTT. Looking up the rest from reference TRBV5-1 and TRBJ2-3 gives the full variable domain: KAGVTQTPRYLIKTRGQQVTLSCSPISGHRSVSWYQQTPGQGLQFLFEYFSETQRNKGNFPGRFSGRQFSNSRSEMNVSTLELGDSALYLCASSSGQSTDTQYFGPGTRLTVL.

The chain carries TRBV5-8 and TRBJ1-6; D may be TRBD1 (6 bases). Germline lookup yields CDR1 SGHTS and CDR2 YDEGEE. This CDR3 contains 15 residues. Trimming left V 0 bases short and J 5 bases short, with 9 bases between. The CDR3 region is CASSLVTGHNSPLHF. CDR3 nucleotides: TGTGCCAGCAGCTTGGTGACAGGTCATAATTCACCCCTCCACTTT.

The genes are TRBV23-1 and TRBJ2-3; possible D gene TRBD2, 6 bases. TRBV23-1 carries the ORF label, with uncertain function. The CDR3 covers 17 residues. Trimming removed 0 bases at V and 1 base at J, with 14 bases between. CDR3 region: CASSQSALRDRTDTQYF. The DNA of the CDR3 is TGCGCCAGCAGTCAATCGGCTCTGCGGGACCGCACAGATACGCAGTATTTT.

V is TRBV27 and J is TRBJ2-7; TRBD1 is a possible D gene (7 bases). The germline CDR1 and CDR2 sequences are MNHEY and SMNVEV (reference sequence). The CDR3 sequence is 16 residues long. Trimming left V 0 bases short and J 4 bases short, with 16 bases between. This chain's CDR3 is CASSLSDRAGSYEQYF. CDR3 nucleotide sequence: TGTGCCAGCAGTTTATCAGACAGGGCGGGGTCATACGAGCAGTACTTC.

As concerns this clone: A far larger clone lies a single base away; this is likely a read error. The rearrangement uses TRBV11-2 and TRBJ2-7; D remains unclear. The length of the CDR3 is 12 residues. Trimming cost V 4 bases and J 0 bases, with 4 bases left between them. Germline lookup yields CDR1 SGHAT and CDR2 FQNNGV. The CDR3 sequence: CASSYSSYEQYF. The CDR3 coding sequence is TGTGCCAGCAGCTACAGCTCCTACGAGCAGTACTTC.

The rearrangement joins TRBV6-6 to TRBJ2-3, with D possibly matching TRBD1 (6 bases). Per germline, CDR1 MNHNY and CDR2 SVGAGI (reference sequence). V was pared by 3 bases and J by 5 bases, with 12 bases between. This CDR3 spans 14 amino acids. The CDR3 nucleotides are TGTGCCAGCAGTTATATGGGGGCCGGAGATACGCAGTATTTT. It specifies CASSYMGAGDTQYF.

The chain employs TRBV10-3 and TRBJ1-1, with TRBD1 matching over 7 bases. Germline V gene sequence: CDR1 ENHRY, CDR2 SYGVKD. The length of the CDR3 is 14 residues. Germline trimming cut 6 bases from V and 2 bases from J; bases unmatched to any gene: 6. Here the CDR3 DNA reads TGTGCCATCAGAGGTACAGGGGACAACACTGAAGCTTTCTTT. Translating gives CAIRGTGDNTEAFF.

The J gene is TRBJ2-3, the V gene TRBV3-1 (or the pseudogene TRBV3-2); D perhaps matches TRBD2 (6 bases). Germline CDR1 is LGHDT and CDR2 is YNNKEL (reference sequence). V lost 0 bases, J lost 1 base, and 11 bases lay in between. CDR3 size: 16 residues. The CDR3 region is CASSQEYPGGTDTQYF. Here the CDR3 DNA reads TGTGCCAGCAGCCAAGAATACCCGGGAGGCACAGATACGCAGTATTTT.

The V and J genes are TRBV30 and TRBJ1-2; D possibly corresponds to TRBD1 (6 bases). CDR3 length equals 14 residues. Trimming cost V 0 bases and J 4 bases, with 12 bases left between them. Germline V gene lookup returns CDR1 GTSNPN and CDR2 SVGIG (reference sequence). The CDR3 here is CAWSVHRVSYGYTF. The CDR3 DNA is TGTGCCTGGAGTGTCCACAGGGTTTCCTATGGCTACACCTTC.